This T cell receptor (beta chain) is drawn from a study of CD8+ T cells in alopecia areata. Study information: The 7-10-week-old female C3H/HeJ mice were given skin taken from approximately 6-13-month-old C3H/HeJ graft donors that had spontaneous alopecia.

Sequencing templates came from extracted RNA that was reverse transcribed into cDNA. Profiled with immunoSEQ multiplex PCR; TCRdb holds only in-frame clones, not every one. Sampling found roughly 260,000 clones, none seen once. As regards this clone: The listed genes are named as in mouse. Other DNA sequences in this sample translate to the same CDR3.

Sorting relied on CD4, CD8alpha, NKG2D, NKG2ACE and other markers applied to pooled cutaneous lymph node cells. This receptor was taken from a C3H/HeJ mouse with alopecia areata. This line is of MHC haplotype H2-k. The sequencing sample was made of CD4+ T cells sorted from a lymph node.

CDR3 DNA (partial): TGTGCCAGCAGTACAGGGCGGTCC. Protein sequence: CASSTGRS. In full, the CDR3 is CASSTGRSDYTF. This sequence joins TRBV19 and TRBJ1-2; TRBD1 might be the D (5 bases). The sequenced fragment ends 4 residues before the CDR3 boundary, so the rest is inferred from the germline J gene. Germline CDR1 is FNHDT and CDR2 is SITEND (reference sequence). This CDR3 comprises 12 residues.